This T cell receptor beta chain appears in the sequencing data of a study of beta chain features in type 1 diabetes. CD4+ cells of the naive, central memory, regulatory and stem cell-like memory types were sorted via CD45RO/CCR7/CD25/CD127/CD95/CD27. Purities in excess of 95% were seen in all sorted populations. General observations from the study: Relative to healthy donors, patients appeared to have naive, central memory and Treg TCRB repertoires that were more similar.

Reverse transcribing all isolated RNA meant expressed TCRB transcripts were sequenced. The table came from immunoSEQ multiplex PCR; TCRdb's copy has only in-frame clones and leaves some out. The sample records 200,000 to 250,000 clones, about a tenth being singletons. In the case of this clone: Its specificity is not known.

Trimming removed 5 bases from V and 11 bases from J; junction bases left unmatched: 11. Germline CDR1 is SGHTA and CDR2 is FQGTGA. The CDR3 is 13 residues long. Specimen: central memory CD4+ T cells from blood. The rearrangement uses TRBV7-3 and TRBJ2-5; 7 bases line up with TRBD1. This clonotype originated in a man aged 18 to 35 in good health. CDR3 nucleotides: TGTGCCAGCAGCGAGCTGAGACAGGGACGGCAGTACTTC. This sequence encodes CASSELRQGRQYF.